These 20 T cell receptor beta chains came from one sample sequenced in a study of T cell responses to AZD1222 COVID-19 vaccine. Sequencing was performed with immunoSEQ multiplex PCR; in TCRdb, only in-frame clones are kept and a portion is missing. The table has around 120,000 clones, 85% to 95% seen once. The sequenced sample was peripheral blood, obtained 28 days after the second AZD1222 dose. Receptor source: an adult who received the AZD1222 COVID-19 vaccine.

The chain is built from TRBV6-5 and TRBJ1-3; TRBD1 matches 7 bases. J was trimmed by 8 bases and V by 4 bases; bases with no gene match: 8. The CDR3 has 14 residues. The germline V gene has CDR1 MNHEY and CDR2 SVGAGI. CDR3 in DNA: TGTGCCAGCAGTTCGACAGGGATAGGTGACACCATATATTTT. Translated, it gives CASSSTGIGDTIYF.

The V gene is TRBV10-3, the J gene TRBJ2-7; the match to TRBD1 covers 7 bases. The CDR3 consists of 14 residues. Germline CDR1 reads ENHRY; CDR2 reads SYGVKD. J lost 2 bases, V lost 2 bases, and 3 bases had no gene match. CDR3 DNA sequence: TGTGCCATCAGTGAGACAGGGGCCCCCTACGAGCAGTACTTC. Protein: CAISETGAPYEQYF.

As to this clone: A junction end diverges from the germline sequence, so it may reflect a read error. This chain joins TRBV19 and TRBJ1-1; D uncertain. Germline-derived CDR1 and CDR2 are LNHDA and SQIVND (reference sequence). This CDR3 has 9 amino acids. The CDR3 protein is CASSIRHRF. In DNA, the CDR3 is TGTGCCAGTAGTATAAGACACCGTTTT.

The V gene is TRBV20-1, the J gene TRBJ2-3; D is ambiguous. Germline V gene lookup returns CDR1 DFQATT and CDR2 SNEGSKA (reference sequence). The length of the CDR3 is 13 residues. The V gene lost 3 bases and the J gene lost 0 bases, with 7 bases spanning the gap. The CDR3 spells CSASAHSTDTQYF. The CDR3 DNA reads TGCAGTGCTAGTGCCCATAGCACAGATACGCAGTATTTT.

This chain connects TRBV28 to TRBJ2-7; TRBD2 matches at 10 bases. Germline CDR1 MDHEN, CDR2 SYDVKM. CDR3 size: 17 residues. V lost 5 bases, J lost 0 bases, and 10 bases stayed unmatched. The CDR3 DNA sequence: TGTGCCAGCAGTCCAATTTCCGGACTAGCGGCCTCCTACGAGCAGTACTTC. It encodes CASSPISGLAASYEQYF.

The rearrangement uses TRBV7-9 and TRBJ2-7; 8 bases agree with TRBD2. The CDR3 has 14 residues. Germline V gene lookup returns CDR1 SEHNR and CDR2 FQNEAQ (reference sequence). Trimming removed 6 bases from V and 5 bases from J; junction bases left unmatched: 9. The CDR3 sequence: CASRLREGNHEQYF. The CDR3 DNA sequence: TGTGCCAGCAGACTCCGGGAGGGAAACCACGAGCAGTACTTC. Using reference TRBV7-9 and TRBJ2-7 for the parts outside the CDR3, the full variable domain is DTGVSQNPRHKITKRGQNVTFRCDPISEHNRLYWYRQTLGQGPEFLTYFQNEAQLEKSRLLSDRFSAERPKGSFSTLEIQRTEQGDSAMYLCASRLREGNHEQYFGPGTRLTVT.

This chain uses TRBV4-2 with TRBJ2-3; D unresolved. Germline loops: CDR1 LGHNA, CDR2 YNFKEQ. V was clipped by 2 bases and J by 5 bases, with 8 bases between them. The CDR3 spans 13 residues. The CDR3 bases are TGTGCCAGCAGCCAAATACAGAAAGATACGCAGTATTTT. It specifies CASSQIQKDTQYF.

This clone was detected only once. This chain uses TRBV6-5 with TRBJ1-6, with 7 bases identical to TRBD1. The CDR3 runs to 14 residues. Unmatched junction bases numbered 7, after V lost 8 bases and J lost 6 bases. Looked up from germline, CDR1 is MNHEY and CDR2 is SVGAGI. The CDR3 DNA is TGTGCCAGCGGTTGGGCAGGGGGTAATTCACCCCTCCACTTT. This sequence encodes CASGWAGGNSPLHF.

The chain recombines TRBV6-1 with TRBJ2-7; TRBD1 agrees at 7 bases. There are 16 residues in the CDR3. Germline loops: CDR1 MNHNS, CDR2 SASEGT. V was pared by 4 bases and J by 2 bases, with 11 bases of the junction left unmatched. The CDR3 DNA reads TGTGCCAGCAGTGCGGGGCGGCAGGGGGTGACCTACGAGCAGTACTTC. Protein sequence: CASSAGRQGVTYEQYF.

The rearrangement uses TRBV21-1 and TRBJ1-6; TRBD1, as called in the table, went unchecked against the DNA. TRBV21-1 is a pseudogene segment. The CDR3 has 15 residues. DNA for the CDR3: TGTGCCAGCAGCAAATCCCGGGACAGGGACTCACCCCTCCACTTT. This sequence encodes CASSKSRDRDSPLHF.

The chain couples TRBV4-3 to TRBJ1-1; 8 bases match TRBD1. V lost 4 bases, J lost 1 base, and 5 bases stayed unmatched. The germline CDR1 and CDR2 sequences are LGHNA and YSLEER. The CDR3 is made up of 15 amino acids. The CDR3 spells CASSLAGTGNTEAFF. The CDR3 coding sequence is TGCGCCAGCAGCCTAGCCGGGACAGGGAACACTGAAGCTTTCTTT.

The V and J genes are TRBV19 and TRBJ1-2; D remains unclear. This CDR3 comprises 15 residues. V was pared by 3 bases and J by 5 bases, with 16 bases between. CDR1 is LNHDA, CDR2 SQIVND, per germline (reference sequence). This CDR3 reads CASSIQDGGNYGYTF. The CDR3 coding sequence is TGTGCCAGTAGTATCCAGGACGGCGGGAATTATGGCTACACCTTC.

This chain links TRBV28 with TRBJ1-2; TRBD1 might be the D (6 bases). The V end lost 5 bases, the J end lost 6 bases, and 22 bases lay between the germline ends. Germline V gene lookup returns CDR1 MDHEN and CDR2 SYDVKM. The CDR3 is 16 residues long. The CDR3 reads CASSNQGWRIEDGYTF. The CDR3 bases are TGTGCCAGCAGTAATCAGGGGTGGCGGATTGAGGATGGCTACACCTTC.

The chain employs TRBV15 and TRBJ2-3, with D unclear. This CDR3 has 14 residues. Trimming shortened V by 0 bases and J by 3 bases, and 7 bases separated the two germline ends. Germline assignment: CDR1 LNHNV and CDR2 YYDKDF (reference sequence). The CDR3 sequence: CATSRDAATDTQYF. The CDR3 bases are TGTGCCACCAGCAGAGATGCTGCGACAGATACGCAGTATTTT.

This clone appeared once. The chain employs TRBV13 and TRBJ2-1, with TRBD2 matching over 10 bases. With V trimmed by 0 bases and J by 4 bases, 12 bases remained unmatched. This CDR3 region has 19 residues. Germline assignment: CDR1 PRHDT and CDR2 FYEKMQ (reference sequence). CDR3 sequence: CASSLGLAGVSPTYNEQFF. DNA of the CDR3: TGTGCCAGCAGCTTAGGGCTAGCGGGGGTATCACCTACGTACAATGAGCAGTTCTTC. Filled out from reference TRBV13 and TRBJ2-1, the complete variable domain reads AAGVIQSPRHLIKEKRETATLKCYPIPRHDTVYWYQQGPGQDPQFLISFYEKMQSDKGSIPDRFSAQQFSDYHSELNMSSLELGDSALYFCASSLGLAGVSPTYNEQFFGPGTRLTVL.

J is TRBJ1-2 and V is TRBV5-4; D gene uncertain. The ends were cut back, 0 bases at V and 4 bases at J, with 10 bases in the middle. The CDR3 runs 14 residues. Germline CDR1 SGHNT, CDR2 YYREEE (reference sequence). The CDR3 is CASSLARVTYGYTF. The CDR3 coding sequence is TGTGCCAGCAGCTTGGCTCGGGTAACCTATGGCTACACCTTC.

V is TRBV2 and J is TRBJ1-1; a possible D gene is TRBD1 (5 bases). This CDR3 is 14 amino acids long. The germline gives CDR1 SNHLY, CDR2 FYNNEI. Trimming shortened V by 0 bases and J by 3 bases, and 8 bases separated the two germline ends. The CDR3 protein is CASSEAGVDTEAFF. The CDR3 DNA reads TGTGCCAGCAGTGAAGCGGGGGTTGACACTGAAGCTTTCTTT.

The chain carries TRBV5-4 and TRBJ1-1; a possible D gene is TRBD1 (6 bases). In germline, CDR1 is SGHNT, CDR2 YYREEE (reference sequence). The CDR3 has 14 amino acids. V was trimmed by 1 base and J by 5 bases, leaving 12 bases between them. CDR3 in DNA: TGTGCCAGCAGCTTGTGGGGGGCGCCTACTGAAGCTTTCTTT. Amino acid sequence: CASSLWGAPTEAFF.

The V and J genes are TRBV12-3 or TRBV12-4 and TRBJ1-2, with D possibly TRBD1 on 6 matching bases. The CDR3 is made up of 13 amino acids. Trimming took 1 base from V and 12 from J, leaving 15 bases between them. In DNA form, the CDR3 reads TGTGCCAGCAGTTTAGGGCGGGGGGCGCGCCACACCTTC. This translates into CASSLGRGARHTF.

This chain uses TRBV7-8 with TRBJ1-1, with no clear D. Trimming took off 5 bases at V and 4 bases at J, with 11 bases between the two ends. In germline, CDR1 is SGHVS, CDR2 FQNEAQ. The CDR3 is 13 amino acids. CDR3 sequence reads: CASSVLSGTEAFF. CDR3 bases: TGTGCCAGCAGCGTACTCAGCGGCACTGAAGCTTTCTTT. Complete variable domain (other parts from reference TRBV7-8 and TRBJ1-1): GAGVSQSPRYKVAKRGQDVALRCDPISGHVSLFWYQQALGQGPEFLTYFQNEAQLDKSGLPSDRFFAERPEGSVSTLKIQRTQQEDSAVYLCASSVLSGTEAFFGQGTRLTVV.